The TCR beta chain under discussion was sequenced for a study of cytomegalovirus exposure and HLA in healthy donors. About this clone itself: Its antigen is undetermined.

The PCR made use of 60 Vbeta and 13 Jbeta primers. Profiled with immunoSEQ multiplex PCR; TCRdb holds only in-frame clones, not every one. Of 150,000 to 180,000 clones listed, around 75% were seen once; the top ten hold about 8.3%. Germline V gene sequence: CDR1 MNHEY, CDR2 SMNVEV (reference sequence). Trimming took off 5 bases at V and 7 bases at J, with 11 bases between the two ends. The CDR3 covers 12 residues. Broader study findings: The authors listed 164 TCR beta chains as cytomegalovirus-associated. Sequencing depth across donors, presence/absence analyses assumed, was roughly uniform.

Sequenced input: PBMCs. V is TRBV27 and J is TRBJ1-1; no clear D gene. The sequence was collected from a man younger than 45 in good health and CMV-seropositive. In DNA form, the CDR3 reads TGTGCCAGCAGTATCAGGTTTGGTGAAGCTTTCTTT. Amino acids: CASSIRFGEAFF.